The 28 T cell receptor beta chains reported below all come from one sample, sequenced in a study of cytomegalovirus exposure and HLA in healthy donors listed by TCRdb under 2017. The receptor library was made with the immunoSEQ multiplex PCR assay. The multiplex PCR relied on a mix of 60 forward primers for TCR Vbeta segments and 13 reverse primers for TCR Jbeta segments. TCRdb re-hosts the immuneACCESS table, in-frame sequences only. Its copies lack some clones; in the studies checked, an unresolved V gene accounts for under half of them, and the cause for the rest is not known. In all, the sample holds about 160,000 clones, and about 85% of those were seen once. The top ten clonotypes cover approximately 1.2% of the sample. Sequencing was performed on PBMCs. The origin of the receptors is a man aged 50 to 59 in good health and CMV-seropositive.

The V call is TRBV6-1, the J call TRBJ2-5; weak D call: TRBD1 (6 bases). Between the trimmed V and J ends, which lost 0 bases and 4 bases, there was a span of 12 bases. This CDR3 contains 15 residues. In germline, CDR1 is MNHNS, CDR2 SASEGT. DNA of the CDR3: TGTGCCAGCAGTGAAGCTAGGGGCAGGGGAGAGACCCAGTACTTC. This translates into CASSEARGRGETQYF.

The chain links TRBV10-1 to TRBJ2-7; D ambiguous. The CDR3 has 13 amino acids. CDR1 WNHNN and CDR2 SYGVQD come from the germline V gene (reference sequence). Trimming stripped 4 bases from V and 6 bases from J, with 13 bases between. The DNA for the CDR3 is TGCGCCAGCAGTGGGCAGGCAGGTCGCGAGCAGTACTTC. It is translated as CASSGQAGREQYF.

The V and J genes are TRBV5-1 and TRBJ2-1; 12 positions agree with TRBD1. The V gene's germline CDR1 is SGHRS and CDR2 YFSETQ. V lost 6 bases, J lost 6 bases, and 10 bases stayed unmatched. The CDR3 sequence is 16 residues long. The CDR3 nucleotides read TGCGCCAGCACCAAAACCGGGACAGGGGGCCTCAATGAGCAGTTCTTC. This encodes CASTKTGTGGLNEQFF.

The chain couples TRBV7-2 to TRBJ2-1; D is unclear. CDR1 is SGHTA, CDR2 FQGNSA, per germline. V was shortened by 1 base and J by 9 bases, with 10 bases between the two germline ends. This CDR3 is 13 amino acids long. CDR3 region: CASSLGRAFEQFF. The CDR3 nucleotides are TGTGCCAGCAGCTTAGGTAGAGCGTTTGAGCAGTTCTTC.

The V call is TRBV5-4, the J call TRBJ2-7; TRBD2 aligns across 7 bases. Trimming removed 4 bases from V and 5 bases from J; junction bases left unmatched: 3. Germline V gives CDR1 SGHNT, CDR2 YYREEE (reference sequence). The CDR3 consists of 12 residues. CDR3 in amino acids: CASSGTMDEQYF. CDR3 nucleotides: TGTGCCAGCAGCGGGACTATGGACGAGCAGTACTTC.

This clone occurred a few times. The chain combines TRBV9 with TRBJ2-2; 7 bases align to TRBD1. After removal of 4 bases from V and 0 bases from J, the junction contained 9 bases not matched to a gene. The CDR3 consists of 17 residues. Germline V CDR1 and CDR2: SGDLS, YYNGEE. The CDR3 reads CASSPRPGTANTGELFF. The DNA for the CDR3 is TGTGCCAGCAGCCCCCGCCCCGGGACAGCGAACACCGGGGAGCTGTTTTTT.

This chain joins TRBV10-3 and TRBJ2-7; possible D gene TRBD1, 5 bases. V lost 9 bases and J 9 bases, leaving 18 bases between the germline ends. The CDR3 sequence is 12 residues long. Germline-derived CDR1 and CDR2 are ENHRY and SYGVKD. The CDR3 protein is CAIRQGYERQYF. The CDR3 nucleotides read TGTGCCATTCGCCAGGGCTACGAGCGGCAGTACTTC.

The V and J genes are TRBV30 and TRBJ2-5; 16 bases fit TRBD2. The V and J ends lost 6 bases and 4 bases, in that order; junction bases with no gene match: 8. Germline V gives CDR1 GTSNPN, CDR2 SVGIG (reference sequence). The CDR3 runs 16 residues. DNA for the CDR3: TGTGCCTGCGGGACTAGCGGGGGGGCGGGTTTAGAGACCCAGTACTTC. Amino acids: CACGTSGGAGLETQYF.

V usage is TRBV9 and J usage is TRBJ2-5, with 7 bases lining up with TRBD1. The CDR3 consists of 14 residues. Germline V CDR1 and CDR2: SGDLS, YYNGEE. V lost 4 bases to trimming and J lost 1 base; unmatched junction nucleotides: 4. CDR3 region: CASSQTGAQETQYF. CDR3 DNA sequence: TGTGCCAGCAGCCAAACAGGGGCCCAAGAGACCCAGTACTTC.

The genes are TRBV19 and TRBJ2-7; no reliable D call. The CDR3 loop spans 12 amino acids. Germline CDR1 is LNHDA and CDR2 is SQIVND (reference sequence). The V and J ends lost 5 bases and 0 bases respectively, with 5 bases between them. CDR3 sequence reads: CASSFGSYEQYF. The CDR3 region has the DNA TGTGCCAGTAGTTTCGGCTCCTACGAGCAGTACTTC.

The chain has TRBV28 and TRBJ2-1, with a tentative D call TRBD1 (5 bases). The ends were cut back, 6 bases at V and 1 base at J, with 10 bases in the middle. The CDR3 totals 14 residues. CDR1 and CDR2 from the germline V gene are MDHEN and SYDVKM. The CDR3 protein is CASREGQSYNEQFF. Written as DNA, the CDR3 is TGTGCCAGCAGAGAAGGACAATCCTACAATGAGCAGTTCTTC. The variable domain in full, completed from reference TRBV28 and TRBJ2-1, reads DVKVTQSSRYLVKRTGEKVFLECVQDMDHENMFWYRQDPGLGLRLIYFSYDVKMKEKGDIPEGYSVSREKKERFSLILESASTNQTSMYLCASREGQSYNEQFFGPGTRLTVL.

The rearrangement joins TRBV9 to TRBJ2-5; 12 bases fit TRBD1. CDR1 is SGDLS and CDR2 is YYNGEE in the germline V gene. V was clipped by 3 bases and J by 4 bases; unmatched bases: 7. This CDR3 is 16 amino acids long. The CDR3 here is CASSGPGQGAGETQYF. Here the CDR3 DNA reads TGTGCCAGCAGCGGTCCGGGACAGGGGGCCGGAGAGACCCAGTACTTC.

This chain joins TRBV6-5 and TRBJ1-1; the D is unclear. V lost 5 bases to trimming and J lost 5 bases, with 15 bases between them. The CDR3 is 14 amino acids. Germline V gene sequence: CDR1 MNHEY, CDR2 SVGAGI. The CDR3, as DNA: TGTGCCAGCAGTCCCTACCTTACAGTTACTGAAGCTTTCTTT. Its protein is CASSPYLTVTEAFF.

The chain employs TRBV5-4 and TRBJ2-7; 10 bases align to TRBD2. Trimming removed 1 base from V and 5 bases from J; junction bases left unmatched: 0. CDR3 length: 13 residues. CDR1 and CDR2 from the germline V gene are SGHNT and YYREEE (reference sequence). The CDR3 DNA reads as TGTGCCAGCAGCTTGACTAGCGGGGACGAGCAGTACTTC. Amino acids: CASSLTSGDEQYF.

About this clone: Other nucleotide sequences from this sample produce the same CDR3. V is TRBV18 and J is TRBJ2-5, with D tentatively TRBD1 (7 bases). V was clipped by 3 bases and J by 4 bases, with 9 bases between them. The CDR3 contains 13 residues. CDR1 is KGHSH, CDR2 LQKENI, per germline. Here the CDR3 reads CASSPQGGETQYF. As DNA, the CDR3 is TGTGCCAGCTCACCCCAGGGGGGAGAGACCCAGTACTTC.

The genes are TRBV28 and TRBJ2-3, with 9 positions matching TRBD2. After removal of 6 bases from V and 2 bases from J, the junction contained 12 bases not matched to a gene. The CDR3 length is 17 residues. Germline lookup yields CDR1 MDHEN and CDR2 SYDVKM. CDR3 sequence: CASSLSSLAGNTDTQYF. The CDR3 DNA reads TGTGCCAGCAGCCTTTCCTCCCTAGCGGGGAACACAGATACGCAGTATTTT.

This clone was seen a few times. The J gene is TRBJ1-5, the V gene TRBV15; 7 nucleotides match TRBD1. Germline V gene data show CDR1 as LNHNV and CDR2 as YYDKDF (reference sequence). Trimming cost V 5 bases and J 2 bases; bases outside gene matches: 3. CDR3 size: 14 residues. Here the CDR3 reads CATSGGQRNQPQHF. The CDR3 coding sequence is TGTGCCACCAGCGGGGGACAGCGCAATCAGCCCCAGCATTTT.

This clone was seen a few times. V and J are TRBV18 and TRBJ1-2; the match to TRBD1 covers 9 bases. V shed 4 bases, J shed 6 bases, and the junction held 3 bases outside the gene matches. Per the germline V gene, CDR1 is KGHSH and CDR2 is LQKENI. The CDR3 contains 13 residues. The CDR3 is CASSRTGEDGYTF. The DNA for the CDR3 is TGTGCCAGCTCACGGACAGGGGAGGATGGCTACACCTTC.

In nucleotides, the CDR3 is TGTGCCAGCAGCGTCACAGGGAACTCCTACGAGCAGTACTTC. It is translated as CASSVTGNSYEQYF. V is TRBV6-1 and J is TRBJ2-7; a possible D gene is TRBD1 (6 bases). CDR3 length: 14 amino acids. V gave up 6 bases and J gave up 0 bases, with 12 bases separating them. Looked up from germline, CDR1 is MNHNS and CDR2 is SASEGT.

The chain has TRBV5-1 and TRBJ2-1; the match to TRBD2 covers 7 bases. CDR3 size: 17 residues. With V trimmed by 0 bases and J by 0 bases, 6 bases remained unmatched. Looked up from germline, CDR1 is SGHRS and CDR2 is YFSETQ. In nucleotides, the CDR3 is TGCGCCAGCAGCTTGGCCCCCGGACTAGGCTCCTACAATGAGCAGTTCTTC. It codes for CASSLAPGLGSYNEQFF. Complete variable domain (other parts from reference TRBV5-1 and TRBJ2-1): KAGVTQTPRYLIKTRGQQVTLSCSPISGHRSVSWYQQTPGQGLQFLFEYFSETQRNKGNFPGRFSGRQFSNSRSEMNVSTLELGDSALYLCASSLAPGLGSYNEQFFGPGTRLTVL.

The chain joins TRBV10-3 to TRBJ2-1, with 8 bases aligning to TRBD2. This CDR3 is built from 17 residues. V was clipped by 6 bases and J by 0 bases; unmatched bases: 10. Germline V lookup: CDR1 ENHRY, CDR2 SYGVKD. In DNA form, the CDR3 reads TGTGCCATCAGCCCCACTAGCGGCGGACTCTCCTACAATGAGCAGTTCTTC. Its protein is CAISPTSGGLSYNEQFF.

The rearrangement uses TRBV5-1 and TRBJ2-5; 9 bases line up with TRBD2. The trim removed 0 bases at V and 6 bases at J, leaving 9 bases unmatched. The CDR3 consists of 16 residues. CDR1 is SGHRS and CDR2 is YFSETQ in the germline V gene. The CDR3 spells CASSLAASGDIKTQYF. DNA of the CDR3: TGCGCCAGCAGCTTGGCCGCTAGCGGGGATATAAAGACCCAGTACTTC. Complete variable domain (other parts from reference TRBV5-1 and TRBJ2-5): KAGVTQTPRYLIKTRGQQVTLSCSPISGHRSVSWYQQTPGQGLQFLFEYFSETQRNKGNFPGRFSGRQFSNSRSEMNVSTLELGDSALYLCASSLAASGDIKTQYFGPGTRLLVL.

This chain connects TRBV7-2 to TRBJ2-3; possible D gene TRBD2, 6 bases. From germline, CDR1 is SGHTA and CDR2 FQGNSA. The V end was cut by 4 bases, the J end by 0 bases, with 8 bases between. There are 14 residues in the CDR3. The CDR3 region has the DNA TGTGCCAGCAGCTCCGGACTAAGCACAGATACGCAGTATTTT. As protein: CASSSGLSTDTQYF.

The sample holds one count of this clone. The chain carries TRBV30 and TRBJ2-5; maybe TRBD2 (6 bases). The CDR3 length is 13 residues. V lost 3 bases, J lost 1 base, and 9 bases lay in between. Per the germline V gene, CDR1 is GTSNPN and CDR2 is SVGIG (reference sequence). The CDR3 here is CAWSGGLQETQYF. The DNA for the CDR3 is TGTGCCTGGAGCGGGGGACTCCAAGAGACCCAGTACTTC.

The genes are TRBV7-3 and TRBJ2-2; TRBD2 matches at 10 bases. The CDR3 extends over 14 amino acids. Germline-derived CDR1 and CDR2 are SGHTA and FQGTGA. Trimming cost V 2 bases and J 15 bases; bases outside gene matches: 9. This chain's CDR3 is CASSLDPSGSMVFF. As DNA, the CDR3 is TGTGCCAGCAGCTTAGATCCTAGCGGGAGCATGGTGTTTTTT.

The chain links TRBV28 to TRBJ2-7; 9 nucleotides line up with TRBD1. V gave up 6 bases and J gave up 1 base; unmatched junction bases: 7. This CDR3 contains 15 residues. CDR1 is MDHEN and CDR2 is SYDVKM in the germline V gene. The CDR3 spells CASSQPGTGSYEQYF. The CDR3, as DNA: TGTGCCAGCAGCCAACCCGGGACAGGGTCCTACGAGCAGTACTTC. Full variable domain (rest looked up from reference TRBV28 and TRBJ2-7): DVKVTQSSRYLVKRTGEKVFLECVQDMDHENMFWYRQDPGLGLRLIYFSYDVKMKEKGDIPEGYSVSREKKERFSLILESASTNQTSMYLCASSQPGTGSYEQYFGPGTRLTVT.

This sequence joins TRBV6-1 and TRBJ2-7, with unresolved D. From germline, CDR1 is MNHNS and CDR2 SASEGT. V was cut by 11 bases and J by 3 bases, with 14 bases left in between. The length of the CDR3 is 12 residues. The CDR3 protein is CASEPDYYEQYF. CDR3 in DNA: TGTGCCTCGGAGCCCGATTACTACGAGCAGTACTTC.

V usage is TRBV29-1 and J usage is TRBJ2-3, with D possibly TRBD2 on 6 matching bases. Deletions cut 3 bases from V and 5 bases from J, with 6 bases between. The CDR3 consists of 11 residues. Per germline, CDR1 SQVTM and CDR2 ANQGSEA. CDR3 region: CSVEGGDTQYF. Here the CDR3 DNA reads TGCAGCGTTGAGGGGGGAGATACGCAGTATTTT.